Listed here is a single T cell receptor beta chain. The germline V gene has CDR1 SGHTA and CDR2 FQGNSA. V lost 4 bases and J lost 2; bases outside the gene matches: 14. This CDR3 has 19 amino acids. This sample is drawn from a study of OX40 agonist ivuxolimab in advanced cancers. Profiling relied on immunoSEQ multiplex PCR, and the TCRdb table lists in-frame clones only, not all of them. The table has approximately 92,000 clones, approximately 95% seen once. The receptor was derived from an adult with an advanced solid tumor such as melanoma, head and neck, liver or kidney cancer. The chain uses TRBV7-2 and TRBJ2-7; 13 bases are a match to TRBD2. Sequenced here: CD4+ or CD8+ T cells sorted from blood, sampled in a trial of the OX40 agonist ivuxolimab. In DNA, the CDR3 is TGTGCCAGCAGCTCTAGAGGGTGGGGACTAGCGGGGTCCCCCTACGAGCAGTACTTC. Residues: CASSSRGWGLAGSPYEQYF.